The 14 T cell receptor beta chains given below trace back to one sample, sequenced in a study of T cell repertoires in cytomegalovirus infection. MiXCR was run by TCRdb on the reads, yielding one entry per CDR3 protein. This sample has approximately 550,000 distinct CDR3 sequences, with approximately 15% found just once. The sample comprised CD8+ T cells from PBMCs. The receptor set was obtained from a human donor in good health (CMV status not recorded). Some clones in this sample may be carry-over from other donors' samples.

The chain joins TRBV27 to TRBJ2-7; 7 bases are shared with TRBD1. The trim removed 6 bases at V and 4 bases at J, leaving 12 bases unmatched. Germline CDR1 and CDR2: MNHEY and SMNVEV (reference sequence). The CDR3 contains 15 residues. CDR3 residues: CASSAFRDRAYEQYF. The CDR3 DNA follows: TGTGCCAGCAGCGCGTTCCGGGACAGAGCATACGAGCAGTACTTC.

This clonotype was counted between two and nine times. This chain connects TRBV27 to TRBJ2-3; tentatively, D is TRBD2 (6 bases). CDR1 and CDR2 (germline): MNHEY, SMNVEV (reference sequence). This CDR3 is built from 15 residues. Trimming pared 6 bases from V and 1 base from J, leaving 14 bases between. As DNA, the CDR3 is TGTGCCAGCAGAGTAGCGGCCGAGGGCACAGATACGCAGTATTTT. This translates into CASRVAAEGTDTQYF.

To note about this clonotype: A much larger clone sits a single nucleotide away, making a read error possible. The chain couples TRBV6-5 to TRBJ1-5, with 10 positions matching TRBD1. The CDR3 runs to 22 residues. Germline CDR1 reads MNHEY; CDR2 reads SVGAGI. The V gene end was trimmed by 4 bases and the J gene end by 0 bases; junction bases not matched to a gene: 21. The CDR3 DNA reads TGTGCCAGCAGTTCGTCCCGGGACAGGGGTAGGGGCACCATGGATAGCAATCAGCCCCAGCATTTT. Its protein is CASSSSRDRGRGTMDSNQPQHF.

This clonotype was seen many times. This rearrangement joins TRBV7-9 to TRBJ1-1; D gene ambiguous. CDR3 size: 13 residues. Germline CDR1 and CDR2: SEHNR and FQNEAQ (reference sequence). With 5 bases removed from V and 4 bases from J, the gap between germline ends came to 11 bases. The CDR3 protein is CASSPGESTEAFF. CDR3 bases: TGTGCCAGCAGCCCGGGCGAGTCCACTGAAGCTTTCTTT. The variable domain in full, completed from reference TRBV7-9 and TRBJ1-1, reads DTGVSQNPRHKITKRGQNVTFRCDPISEHNRLYWYRQTLGQGPEFLTYFQNEAQLEKSRLLSDRFSAERPKGSFSTLEIQRTEQGDSAMYLCASSPGESTEAFFGQGTRLTVV.

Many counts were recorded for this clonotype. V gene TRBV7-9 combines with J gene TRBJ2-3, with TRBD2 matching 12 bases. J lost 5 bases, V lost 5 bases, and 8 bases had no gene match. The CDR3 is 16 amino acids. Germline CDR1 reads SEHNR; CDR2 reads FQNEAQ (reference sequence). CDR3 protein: CASSPRLAGAVDTQYF. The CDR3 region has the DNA TGTGCCAGCAGCCCCCGACTAGCGGGAGCGGTAGATACGCAGTATTTT.

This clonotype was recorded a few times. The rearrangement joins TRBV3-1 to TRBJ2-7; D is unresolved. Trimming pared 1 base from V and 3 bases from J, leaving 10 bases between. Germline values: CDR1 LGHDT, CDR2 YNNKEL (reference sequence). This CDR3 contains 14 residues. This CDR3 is CASSQGIGGYEQYF. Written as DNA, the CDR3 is TGTGCCAGCAGCCAAGGGATAGGCGGCTACGAGCAGTACTTC.

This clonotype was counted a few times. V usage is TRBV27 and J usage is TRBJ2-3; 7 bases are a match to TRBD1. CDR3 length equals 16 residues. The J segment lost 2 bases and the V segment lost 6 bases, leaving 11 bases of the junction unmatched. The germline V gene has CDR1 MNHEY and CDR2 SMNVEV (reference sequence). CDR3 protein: CASRPLGQLFTDTQYF. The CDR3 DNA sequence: TGTGCCAGCAGACCACTGGGACAGCTATTCACAGATACGCAGTATTTT.

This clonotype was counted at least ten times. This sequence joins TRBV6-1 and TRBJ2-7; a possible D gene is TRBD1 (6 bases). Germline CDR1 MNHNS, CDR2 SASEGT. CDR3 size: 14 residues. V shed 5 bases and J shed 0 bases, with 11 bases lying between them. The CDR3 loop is CASSTRDISYEQYF. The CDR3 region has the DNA TGTGCCAGCAGTACTAGGGACATCTCCTACGAGCAGTACTTC.

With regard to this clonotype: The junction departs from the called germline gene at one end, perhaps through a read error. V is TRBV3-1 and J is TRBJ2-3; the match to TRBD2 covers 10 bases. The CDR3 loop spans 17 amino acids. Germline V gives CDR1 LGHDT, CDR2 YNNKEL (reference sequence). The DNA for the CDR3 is TGTGCCAGCAGCCTCCTAGCGGGAGCGGGAGACACAGATACGCGGTATTTT. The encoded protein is CASSLLAGAGDTDTRYF.

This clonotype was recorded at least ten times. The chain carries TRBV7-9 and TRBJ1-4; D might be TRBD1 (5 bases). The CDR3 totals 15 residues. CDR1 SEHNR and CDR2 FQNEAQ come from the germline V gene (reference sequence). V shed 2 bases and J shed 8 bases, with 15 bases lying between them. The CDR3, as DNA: TGTGCCAGCAGCTTACGGACACCCAAAGAGGAAAAACTGTTTTTT. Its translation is CASSLRTPKEEKLFF.

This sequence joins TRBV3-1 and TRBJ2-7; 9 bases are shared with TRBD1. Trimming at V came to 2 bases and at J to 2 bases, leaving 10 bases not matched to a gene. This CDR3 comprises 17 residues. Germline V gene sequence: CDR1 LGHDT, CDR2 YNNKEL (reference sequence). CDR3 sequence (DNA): TGTGCCAGCAGCCAAAGCAAGCCCGACAGGGGGGCCTACGAGCAGTACTTC. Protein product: CASSQSKPDRGAYEQYF.

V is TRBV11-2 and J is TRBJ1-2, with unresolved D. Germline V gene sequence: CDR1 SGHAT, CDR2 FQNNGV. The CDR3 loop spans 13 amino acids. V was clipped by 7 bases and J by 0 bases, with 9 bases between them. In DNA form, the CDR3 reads TGTGCCAGCAAGGGCGCATCTAACTATGGCTACACCTTC. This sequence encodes CASKGASNYGYTF.

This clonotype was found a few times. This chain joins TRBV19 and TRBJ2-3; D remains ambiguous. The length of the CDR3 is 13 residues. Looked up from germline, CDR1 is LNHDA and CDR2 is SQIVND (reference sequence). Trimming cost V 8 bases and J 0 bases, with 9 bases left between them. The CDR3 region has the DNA TGTGCCAGTGGGGTTATAAGCACAGATACGCAGTATTTT. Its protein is CASGVISTDTQYF. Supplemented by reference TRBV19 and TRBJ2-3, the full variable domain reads DGGITQSPKYLFRKEGQNVTLSCEQNLNHDAMYWYRQDPGQGLRLIYYSQIVNDFQKGDIAEGYSVSREKKESFPLTVTSAQKNPTAFYLCASGVISTDTQYFGPGTRLTVL.

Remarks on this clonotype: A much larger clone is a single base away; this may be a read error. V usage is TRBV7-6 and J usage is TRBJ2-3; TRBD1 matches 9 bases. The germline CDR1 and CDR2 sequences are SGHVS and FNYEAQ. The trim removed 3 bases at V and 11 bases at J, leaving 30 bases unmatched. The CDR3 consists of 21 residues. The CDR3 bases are TGTGCCAGCAGCTTCTGGAGGGGGACAGGGTACGCGGGGGACCCTATTCATATGCAGTATTTT. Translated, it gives CASSFWRGTGYAGDPIHMQYF.